Listed below are T cell receptor beta chains from one sample, sequenced in a study of T cells in Graves' hyperthyroidism and ophthalmopathy. A single record per CDR3 protein comes from TCRdb applying MiXCR to the multiplex PCR reads. The sample has 700,000 to 950,000 distinct CDR3 sequences; over 35% are singletons. The sequenced sample was blood. The receptors shown here come from a woman between 40 and 50 years old with Graves' hyperthyroidism. Each CDR3 is given with its conserved first and last residue. The order of the fields is D gene, J gene, V gene, clone size, CDR3 protein, CDR3 DNA. A D gene is named only where the DNA matches it firmly. The listing skips clone size in some rows; elsewhere it reads once, few, many or a size class.

TRBD1 | TRBJ2-6 | TRBV7-2 | many | CASSLVANAGGSGANVLTF | TGTGCCAGCAGCTTAGTGGCAAATGCAGGGGGCTCTGGGGCCAACGTCCTGACTTTC
- | TRBJ1-2 | TRBV7-2 | few | CASSKRTANYGYTF | TGCGCCAGCAGCAAACGGACAGCTAACTATGGCTACACCTTC
TRBD1 | TRBJ1-2 | TRBV15 | - | CATSRGQGRNGYTF | TGTGCCACCAGCCGGGGACAGGGTAGGAATGGCTACACCTTC
TRBD1 | TRBJ1-6 | TRBV10-3 | once | CAISGTGSSPLHF | TGTGCCATCAGTGGGACAGGGTCCTCACCCCTCCACTTT
- | TRBJ1-5 | TRBV4-1 | few | CASSPTSYSNQPQHF | TGCGCCAGCAGCCCTACCAGTTATAGCAATCAGCCCCAGCATTTT
- | TRBJ2-7 | TRBV24-1 | - | CASSQTYNEQYF | TGTGCCAGCAGCCAGACGTACAATGAGCAGTACTTC
TRBD2 | TRBJ2-7 | TRBV2 | - | CASSPGLAGPSYEQYF | TGTGCCAGCAGCCCTGGACTAGCGGGACCCTCCTACGAGCAGTACTTC
TRBD1 | TRBJ2-6 | TRBV7-2 | few | CASSHTRGQVFSGANVLTF | TGTGCCAGCAGTCACACCCGCGGACAGGTCTTCTCTGGGGCCAACGTCCTGACTTTC
TRBD1 | TRBJ2-7 | TRBV11-2 | many | CASSKGTAPMHYEQYF | TGTGCCAGCAGCAAAGGGACAGCGCCTATGCACTACGAGCAGTACTTC
TRBD1 | TRBJ1-1 | TRBV20-1 | many | CSARDRTGPNTEAFF | TGCAGTGCTAGAGATCGGACAGGGCCGAACACTGAAGCTTTCTTT
- | TRBJ1-2 | TRBV7-9 | - | CASSLTGQNNYGYTF | TGTGCCAGCAGCTTAACAGGGCAGAATAACTATGGCTACACCTTC
- | TRBJ2-5 | TRBV6-5 | few | CASSYLRSGDPRGWYF | TGTGCCAGCAGTTATTTGAGGAGCGGAGACCCAAGAGGGTGGTACTTC
TRBD1 | TRBJ1-1 | TRBV7-2 | many | CASSFGTGSFDAFF | TGTGCCAGCAGCTTCGGGACAGGGTCTTTTGACGCTTTCTTT
- | TRBJ1-6 | TRBV28 | few | CASSLWQGYSPLHF | TGTGCCAGCAGTTTATGGCAGGGATATTCACCCCTCCACTTT